Below are 17 T cell receptor beta chains sequenced from a single sample in a study of regulatory T cells in long-lasting Graves disease. Construction of TCR beta libraries relied on iRepertoire HTBI primers and on Arm-PCR targeting CDR3 regions. TCRdb re-called the multiplex PCR reads with MiXCR, one entry per CDR3 protein. The sample has 350,000 to 500,000 distinct CDR3 sequences; approximately 14% are singletons. Time point denoted: newly diagnosed GD, antithyroid drugs for less than 3 months. Extracted PBMC RNA gave rise to the TCR library. These data are also associated with another study on T cells in Graves' hyperthyroidism and ophthalmopathy.

Specimen: peripheral blood mononuclear cells (PBMCs), collected at new diagnosis, from a patient treated with antithyroid drugs. These receptors were obtained from a woman aged 45 to 65 with Graves disease.

The sample holds many counts of this clonotype. One junction end does not reproduce the germline sequence, and a read error may be involved. J is TRBJ2-1 and V is TRBV7-3; 8 nucleotides agree with TRBD1. The CDR3 is 15 amino acids. CDR1 SGHTA and CDR2 FQGTGA come from the germline V gene. The chain's CDR3 is CASSLTGGIGNEQFF. The DNA of the CDR3 is TGTGCCAGCAGCCTAACAGGGGGAATTGGCAATGAGCAGTTCTTC.

This clonotype was picked up many times. V gene TRBV28 combines with J gene TRBJ2-1; 7 nucleotides align to TRBD2. There are 16 residues in the CDR3. J gave up 0 bases and V 4 bases, and 6 bases lay outside the gene matches. Germline V gene data show CDR1 as MDHEN and CDR2 as SYDVKM. The CDR3 protein is CASSSASGVSYNEQFF. CDR3 DNA: TGTGCCAGCAGTTCGGCTAGCGGAGTCTCCTACAATGAGCAGTTCTTC.

This clonotype was seen ten or more times. The chain combines TRBV19 with TRBJ1-1; D ambiguous. The CDR3 totals 16 residues. Per germline, CDR1 LNHDA and CDR2 SQIVND (reference sequence). V was trimmed by 7 bases and J by 1 base, leaving 19 bases between them. The CDR3 DNA sequence: TGTGCCAGTACCCTAGAAGGTGGGGAGTGGAACACTGAAGCTTTCTTT. The encoded protein is CASTLEGGEWNTEAFF. Complete variable domain (other parts from reference TRBV19 and TRBJ1-1): DGGITQSPKYLFRKEGQNVTLSCEQNLNHDAMYWYRQDPGQGLRLIYYSQIVNDFQKGDIAEGYSVSREKKESFPLTVTSAQKNPTAFYLCASTLEGGEWNTEAFFGQGTRLTVV.

CDR3 sequence (DNA): TGTGCCAGCTCACTCACTACGGGAGGCCCAGAGACCCAGTACTTC. Translated: CASSLTTGGPETQYF. The rearrangement links TRBV18 to TRBJ2-5; 7 nucleotides match TRBD2. Germline loops: CDR1 KGHSH, CDR2 LQKENI. The CDR3 has 15 residues. The ends lost 4 bases at V and 4 bases at J; junction bases unmatched: 9.

This clonotype was picked up many times. DNA for the CDR3: TGTGCCAGCAGTGCCCTCCGGGATCTAAACACAGATACGCAGTATTTT. It encodes CASSALRDLNTDTQYF. This rearrangement joins TRBV6-1 to TRBJ2-3, with D perhaps matching TRBD2 (5 bases). The CDR3 is 16 amino acids. The germline V gene encodes CDR1 MNHNS and CDR2 SASEGT. Trimming left V 4 bases short and J 2 bases short, with 16 bases between.

This clonotype was counted ten times or more. The chain has TRBV20-1 and TRBJ2-1; 12 positions match TRBD2. Germline values: CDR1 DFQATT, CDR2 SNEGSKA (reference sequence). The CDR3 has 15 amino acids. With 6 bases clipped from V and 5 bases from J, the junction kept 8 bases outside the gene matches. The CDR3 loop reads CSAPLAGGPDNEQFF. Here the CDR3 DNA reads TGCAGTGCCCCCCTAGCGGGAGGGCCGGACAATGAGCAGTTCTTC.

The V gene is TRBV10-1, the J gene TRBJ2-3; unclear D gene. This CDR3 has 13 residues. The germline V gene has CDR1 WNHNN and CDR2 SYGVQD (reference sequence). Trimming removed 2 bases from V and 6 bases from J, with 9 bases in between. CDR3 nucleotide sequence: TGCGCCAGCAGTGAGCTGGGGTCCGATACGCAGTATTTT. Protein: CASSELGSDTQYF.

This clonotype was seen ten or more times. V usage is TRBV12-3 or TRBV12-4 and J usage is TRBJ2-7; 13 bases agree with TRBD2. This CDR3 comprises 16 residues. J gave up 4 bases and V 1 base, and 4 bases lay outside the gene matches. Written as DNA, the CDR3 is TGTGCCAGCAGTTTAGGACTAGCGGGAGGAAAGTACGAGCAGTACTTC. Its translation: CASSLGLAGGKYEQYF.

This chain uses TRBV7-8 with TRBJ2-7; 9 bases align to TRBD1. Germline V gene sequence: CDR1 SGHVS, CDR2 FQNEAQ. With V trimmed by 5 bases and J by 2 bases, 4 bases remained unmatched. The CDR3 spans 14 residues. CDR3 DNA: TGTGCCAGCAGCGTAAGACAGGGGGCCTACGAGCAGTACTTC. The encoded protein is CASSVRQGAYEQYF.

The V and J genes are TRBV18 and TRBJ1-1, with D possibly TRBD1 on 5 matching bases. V was clipped by 3 bases and J by 7 bases, with 9 bases between them. The CDR3 extends over 12 amino acids. CDR1 is KGHSH, CDR2 LQKENI, per germline. The CDR3 bases are TGTGCCAGCTCACCGGGGGACCATGAAGCTTTCTTT. Amino acid sequence: CASSPGDHEAFF.

This clonotype has more than one count but fewer than ten. It may be a read error: a sequence one base away is much more abundant. The rearrangement uses TRBV12-3 or TRBV12-4 and TRBJ1-5; a weak D match, TRBD1 (5 bases). V shed 2 bases and J shed 6 bases, with 11 bases lying between them. CDR3 size: 14 residues. CDR3 sequence (DNA): TGTGCCAGCAGTTTATGGGGGGAGACTCAGCCCCAGCATTTT. Protein product: CASSLWGETQPQHF.

Note on this clonotype: This may arise from a read error, as a much more abundant clone is one base away. The chain joins TRBV7-9 to TRBJ2-1, with D unclear. CDR3 size: 11 residues. The germline V gene has CDR1 SEHNR and CDR2 FQNEAQ (reference sequence). In DNA, the CDR3 is TGTGCCAGCAGTTCCCGACTCGAGCAGTCCTTC. As protein: CASSSRLEQSF.

This clonotype was found many times. This chain connects TRBV29-1 to TRBJ2-1, with TRBD1 as a possible D gene (6 bases). This CDR3 spans 14 amino acids. Germline lookup yields CDR1 SQVTM and CDR2 ANQGSEA. V lost 3 bases and J lost 4, with 13 bases in between. The CDR3 loop reads CSVDPTGEYNEQFF. For the CDR3, the DNA is TGCAGCGTTGACCCGACAGGAGAATACAATGAGCAGTTCTTC.

As for this clonotype: A much larger clone differs from this one at a single base, so this may be a read error. The rearrangement uses TRBV7-3 and TRBJ2-3; 7 bases line up with TRBD1. The V segment lost 4 bases and the J segment 6 bases; nucleotides outside the gene matches: 4. Germline V CDR1 and CDR2: SGHTA, FQGTGA. This CDR3 has 13 residues. The CDR3, as DNA: TGTGCCAGCAGCTCCAAACAGGGGGATACGCAGTATTTT. Encoded protein: CASSSKQGDTQYF.

This clonotype was observed at least ten times. This chain connects TRBV3-1 to TRBJ1-1; D might be TRBD1 (5 bases). CDR1 and CDR2 from the germline V gene are LGHDT and YNNKEL (reference sequence). Trimming removed 4 bases at V and 2 bases at J, with 14 bases between. CDR3 length equals 15 residues. CDR3 nucleotide sequence: TGTGCCAGCAGCCGTGCGGGGGGGACCAACACTGAAGCTTTCTTT. This gives the protein CASSRAGGTNTEAFF.

This clonotype showed up many times. V gene TRBV12-3 or TRBV12-4 combines with J gene TRBJ2-7, with 9 bases identical to TRBD1. V shed 8 bases and J 7 bases; nucleotides not matched to a gene: 9. The CDR3 consists of 13 residues. CDR3 coding DNA: TGTGCCAGCTCTAGGGACAGGGCGGGGGAGCAGTACTTC. This translates into CASSRDRAGEQYF.

The chain combines TRBV9 with TRBJ2-1, with 8 bases lining up with TRBD2. Losses at the gene ends were 4 bases for V and 2 bases for J; bases not matched to a gene: 5. Germline CDR1 SGDLS, CDR2 YYNGEE. The CDR3 spans 15 residues. The CDR3 DNA reads as TGTGCCAGCAGCAGAGCGGGAGAAGCCTACAATGAGCAGTTCTTC. Residues: CASSRAGEAYNEQFF.